This T cell receptor beta chain was retrieved from a study of T cells in localized non-small cell lung cancer. Study-wide results and caveats: Increased T cell density in blood showed an association with longer overall survival. Median approximately 61 top-100 tumor clones were shared with paired adjacent lung. There was higher T cell clonality in uninvolved adjacent lung than in tumor, and it was highest there.

Libraries were prepared by immunoSEQ multiplex PCR; TCRdb keeps only in-frame clonotypes and omits some of them. The sample records tens of thousands of clones, 87% being singletons. This clone was counted between two and nine times. No antigen is known for it. Sequenced material: peripheral blood, taken before any cancer treatment. This receptor was identified in a man between 40 and 70 years old with stage I squamous cell lung carcinoma.

The CDR3 is CASSEGLRKTEAFF. The CDR3 coding sequence is TGTGCCAGCAGTGAAGGGTTGCGAAAAACTGAAGCTTTCTTT. This chain connects TRBV6-1 to TRBJ1-1; D uncertain. The V gene's germline CDR1 is MNHNS and CDR2 SASEGT. The V and J ends lost 1 base and 5 bases respectively, with 11 bases between them. The CDR3 is 14 residues long.